A single sample is the source of the 27 T cell receptor beta chains below, sequenced in a study of blood T cell repertoires in COVID-19 (dated by TCRdb to about 2020). Libraries were prepared through the immunoSEQ multiplex PCR assay. Here the immuneACCESS table is served through TCRdb, limited to in-frame sequences with V and J called. Missing clones are a known gap in these copies; in checked studies unresolved V genes cover under half, and the rest lacks a known reason. Present in this sample are roughly 60,000 clones, around 84% of which were seen just once. Approximately 6% of the sample is taken by the ten largest. Sequenced sample: peripheral blood. These receptors all come from a human donor in a cohort sampled during active or convalescent COVID-19.

V is TRBV21-1 and J is TRBJ1-1; the table assigns TRBD1, which was not confirmed against the DNA. TRBV21-1 is designated a pseudogene. The CDR3 runs 12 residues. The CDR3 sequence is CASSRQVTEAFF. The CDR3 nucleotides are TGTGCCAGCAGCCGACAGGTCACTGAAGCTTTCTTT.

The chain is built from TRBV6-2 or TRBV6-3 and TRBJ2-3; 12 nucleotides match TRBD1. Germline lookup yields CDR1 MNHEY and CDR2 SVGEGT. The CDR3 has 15 amino acids. V shed 6 bases and J 7 bases; nucleotides not matched to a gene: 8. CDR3 sequence: CASSAPGQGAYTQYF. The DNA for the CDR3 is TGTGCCAGCAGCGCGCCGGGACAGGGGGCTTATACGCAGTATTTT.

V gene TRBV5-6 combines with J gene TRBJ2-5, with 7 bases identical to TRBD2. Losses at the gene ends were 4 bases for V and 3 bases for J; bases not matched to a gene: 9. Germline CDR1 SGHDT, CDR2 YYEEEE. The CDR3 covers 15 residues. The DNA of the CDR3 is TGTGCCAGCAGCGGCCCCTCCGGGACTAAAGAGACCCAGTACTTC. Translation gives CASSGPSGTKETQYF.

The rearrangement links TRBV6-1 to TRBJ1-5, with unresolved D. This CDR3 has 15 amino acids. Germline V gene data show CDR1 as MNHNS and CDR2 as SASEGT. V lost 3 bases and J 4 bases, leaving 13 bases between the germline ends. The CDR3 bases are TGTGCCAGCAGTGATAGGGCTGCGGGGAATCAGCCCCAGCATTTT. Its protein product is CASSDRAAGNQPQHF.

The rearrangement joins TRBV6-6 to TRBJ1-5; TRBD1 agrees at 7 bases. CDR1 and CDR2 (germline): MNHNY, SVGAGI (reference sequence). The ends lost 9 bases at V and 3 bases at J; junction bases unmatched: 8. The CDR3 consists of 14 residues. CDR3 sequence reads: CASYPTGFNQPQHF. For the CDR3, the DNA is TGTGCCAGTTACCCGACAGGGTTCAATCAGCCCCAGCATTTT.

The chain employs TRBV28 and TRBJ1-2, with 10 bases matching TRBD1. The CDR3 is 17 amino acids. V dropped 6 bases and J dropped 3; count of bases not matched to a gene: 13. The V gene's germline CDR1 is MDHEN and CDR2 SYDVKM. The CDR3 loop reads CASRNPGQGYGDYGYTF. DNA for the CDR3: TGTGCCAGCAGAAACCCGGGACAGGGGTACGGGGACTATGGCTACACCTTC.

V and J are TRBV24-1 and TRBJ2-3, with D perhaps matching TRBD2 (6 bases). V shed 2 bases and J shed 6 bases, with 8 bases lying between them. The CDR3 runs to 13 residues. From germline, CDR1 is KGHDR and CDR2 SFDVKD. In DNA form, the CDR3 reads TGTGCCACCAGTGATTCGGGGGAGGATACGCAGTATTTT. Translating gives CATSDSGEDTQYF.

The sample holds one count of this clone. This chain uses TRBV7-2 with TRBJ2-2; 8 positions agree with TRBD1. J lost 6 bases, V lost 5 bases, and 5 bases had no gene match. Germline CDR1 is SGHTA and CDR2 is FQGNSA. The CDR3 loop spans 14 amino acids. Written as DNA, the CDR3 is TGTGCCAGCAGCGGCAGGGGGCGCTCCGGGGAGCTGTTTTTT. Translation: CASSGRGRSGELFF.

V is TRBV7-2 and J is TRBJ2-5; 7 bases agree with TRBD1. The V and J ends lost 1 base and 5 bases, in that order; junction bases with no gene match: 4. This CDR3 comprises 14 residues. Germline lookup yields CDR1 SGHTA and CDR2 FQGNSA. In nucleotides, the CDR3 is TGTGCCAGCAGCTTAGGACAGGGAAAGGAGACCCAGTACTTC. This gives the protein CASSLGQGKETQYF.

Many counts were recorded for this clone. The chain links TRBV2 to TRBJ1-5, with 7 nucleotides matching TRBD1. The CDR3 extends over 14 amino acids. With V trimmed by 6 bases and J by 6 bases, 8 bases remained unmatched. The V gene's germline CDR1 is SNHLY and CDR2 FYNNEI. The CDR3 sequence: CASRQQGYPQPQHF. The CDR3 nucleotides are TGTGCCAGCAGGCAACAGGGGTATCCTCAGCCCCAGCATTTT.

This clone came up a few times. The rearrangement links TRBV4-3 to TRBJ2-4; the match to TRBD2 covers 13 bases. This CDR3 is built from 17 residues. In germline, CDR1 is LGHNA, CDR2 YSLEER. Trimming at V came to 1 base and at J to 0 bases, leaving 0 bases not matched to a gene. DNA of the CDR3: TGCGCCAGCAGCCAAGGGACTAGCGGGGGAGCCAAAAACATTCAGTACTTC. Translating gives CASSQGTSGGAKNIQYF.

This chain connects TRBV2 to TRBJ1-6; 9 bases are shared with TRBD1. The junction had 7 bases not matched to a gene; V was cut back by 5 bases and J by 8 bases. The CDR3 sequence is 15 residues long. From germline, CDR1 is SNHLY and CDR2 FYNNEI. CDR3 sequence reads: CASSRYRGQDSPLHF. The CDR3 DNA reads TGTGCCAGCAGTAGATACAGGGGGCAGGATTCACCCCTCCACTTT.

The genes are TRBV5-4 and TRBJ2-2; D gene uncertain. Per germline, CDR1 SGHNT and CDR2 YYREEE (reference sequence). V was clipped by 3 bases and J by 6 bases, with 21 bases between them. The CDR3 totals 17 residues. The CDR3: CASSSNPASLPSGELFF. The CDR3 DNA reads as TGTGCCAGCAGCTCAAACCCCGCAAGCCTACCATCCGGGGAGCTGTTTTTT. The variable domain in full, completed from reference TRBV5-4 and TRBJ2-2, reads ETGVTQSPTHLIKTRGQQVTLRCSSQSGHNTVSWYQQALGQGPQFIFQYYREEENGRGNFPPRFSGLQFPNYSSELNVNALELDDSALYLCASSSNPASLPSGELFFGEGSRLTVL.

On this clone itself: One junction end does not reproduce the germline sequence, and a read error may be involved. This sample also contains other DNA sequences that code for the same CDR3. The chain recombines TRBV7-7 with TRBJ2-3; TRBD2 matches 13 bases. CDR3 length: 14 amino acids. Per germline, CDR1 SSHAT and CDR2 FNYEAQ (reference sequence). CDR3 loop: CASSLGTSGDTQYF. The CDR3 coding sequence is TGTGCTAGCAGCTTAGGGACTAGCGGGGATACGCAATATTTT.

The chain combines TRBV4-2 with TRBJ2-7; TRBD2 matches at 11 bases. The V gene's germline CDR1 is LGHNA and CDR2 YNFKEQ. The CDR3 consists of 16 residues. Losses at the gene ends were 1 base for V and 4 bases for J; bases not matched to a gene: 6. CDR3 coding DNA: TGTGCCAGCAGCCAAGGGGGAGCTAGCGGGGGGTACGAGCAGTACTTC. It specifies CASSQGGASGGYEQYF.

The chain couples TRBV19 to TRBJ1-2, with D tentatively TRBD1 (6 bases). CDR3 length equals 16 residues. V gave up 1 base and J gave up 5 bases, with 17 bases separating them. Per germline, CDR1 LNHDA and CDR2 SQIVND (reference sequence). Written as DNA, the CDR3 is TGTGCCAGTAGTATAGTTGCCCAACAGGGTTTTTATGGCTACACCTTC. Its protein is CASSIVAQQGFYGYTF. The full variable domain, in which reference TRBV19 and TRBJ1-2 provide the parts outside the CDR3, is DGGITQSPKYLFRKEGQNVTLSCEQNLNHDAMYWYRQDPGQGLRLIYYSQIVNDFQKGDIAEGYSVSREKKESFPLTVTSAQKNPTAFYLCASSIVAQQGFYGYTFGSGTRLTVV.

This chain uses TRBV10-3 with TRBJ1-3, with a tentative D call TRBD1 (6 bases). The germline V gene encodes CDR1 ENHRY and CDR2 SYGVKD. The V gene lost 2 bases and the J gene lost 2 bases, with 16 bases spanning the gap. The CDR3 is made up of 17 amino acids. This CDR3 reads CAISENSPGGTGNTIYF. CDR3 in DNA: TGTGCCATCAGTGAGAATTCCCCGGGGGGCACTGGAAACACCATATATTTT.

This rearrangement joins TRBV5-4 to TRBJ2-7, with 10 bases fitting TRBD1. V was pared by 0 bases and J by 2 bases, with 8 bases of the junction left unmatched. Germline loops: CDR1 SGHNT, CDR2 YYREEE (reference sequence). CDR3 length: 17 amino acids. CDR3 residues: CASSLATTGTGAYEQYF. CDR3 sequence (DNA): TGTGCCAGCAGCTTGGCCACTACGGGGACAGGGGCCTACGAGCAGTACTTC.

This chain uses TRBV4-2 with TRBJ1-1, with TRBD1 as a possible D gene (5 bases). Germline values: CDR1 LGHNA, CDR2 YNFKEQ. Trimming cost V 0 bases and J 4 bases, with 12 bases left between them. The length of the CDR3 is 15 residues. DNA of the CDR3: TGTGCCAGCAGCCAAGAGTCGGGGGTAATCACTGAAGCTTTCTTT. This codes for CASSQESGVITEAFF.

V gene TRBV12-2 combines with J gene TRBJ1-2; the D call in the table, TRBD1, was not verified against the DNA. TRBV12-2 is deemed a pseudogene. CDR3 size: 16 residues. DNA of the CDR3: TGTGCAAGTCGCTTACCGGGGACAGGGGAACTTTATGGCTACACCTTC. Its translation is CASRLPGTGELYGYTF.

V usage is TRBV12-3 or TRBV12-4 and J usage is TRBJ1-3; D is perhaps TRBD1 (5 bases). The CDR3 is 13 amino acids. The V gene lost 3 bases and the J gene lost 4 bases, with 7 bases spanning the gap. In DNA form, the CDR3 reads TGTGCCAGCAGTTTGGGGGGAGGAAACACCATATATTTT. Translating it yields CASSLGGGNTIYF.

This clone was observed once. CDR3 coding DNA: TGTGCCAGCAGCGCCCGGGACTCAGGCAAAAACATTCAGTACTTC. Protein product: CASSARDSGKNIQYF. The genes are TRBV3-1 (or the pseudogene TRBV3-2) and TRBJ2-4; TRBD2 might be the D (6 bases). CDR3 length: 15 amino acids. Trimming pared 5 bases from V and 3 bases from J, leaving 14 bases between. Germline lookup yields CDR1 LGHDT and CDR2 YNNKEL (reference sequence).

V gene TRBV18 combines with J gene TRBJ2-7; tentatively, D is TRBD1 (5 bases). The CDR3 consists of 15 residues. Germline V gene lookup returns CDR1 KGHSH and CDR2 LQKENI. The V and J ends lost 4 bases and 3 bases respectively, with 16 bases between them. CDR3 amino acids: CASSRLMTEVYEQYF. CDR3 sequence (DNA): TGTGCCAGCTCACGCTTAATGACAGAGGTCTACGAGCAGTACTTC.

The chain is built from TRBV19 and TRBJ1-1; 9 positions match TRBD1. Trimming at V came to 4 bases and at J to 4 bases, leaving 7 bases not matched to a gene. This CDR3 has 15 amino acids. Germline CDR1 LNHDA, CDR2 SQIVND (reference sequence). CDR3 sequence: CASSRTGAQGTEAFF. The CDR3 DNA sequence: TGTGCCAGTAGTAGGACAGGGGCGCAGGGCACTGAAGCTTTCTTT. The complete variable domain, with remaining parts taken from reference TRBV19 and TRBJ1-1, reads DGGITQSPKYLFRKEGQNVTLSCEQNLNHDAMYWYRQDPGQGLRLIYYSQIVNDFQKGDIAEGYSVSREKKESFPLTVTSAQKNPTAFYLCASSRTGAQGTEAFFGQGTRLTVV.

The rearrangement uses TRBV3-1 (or the pseudogene TRBV3-2) and TRBJ2-5, with 7 bases matching TRBD2. This CDR3 region has 15 residues. Germline V gene sequence: CDR1 LGHDT, CDR2 YNNKEL (reference sequence). With V trimmed by 4 bases and J by 3 bases, 8 bases remained unmatched. CDR3 sequence reads: CASSRNGRREETQYF. CDR3 in DNA: TGTGCCAGCAGCCGAAACGGGAGGAGGGAAGAGACCCAGTACTTC.

The V gene is TRBV7-2, the J gene TRBJ2-1, with 7 nucleotides matching TRBD1. CDR1 is SGHTA and CDR2 is FQGNSA in the germline V gene. V dropped 8 bases and J dropped 7; count of bases not matched to a gene: 8. The CDR3 covers 13 residues. The CDR3 reads CASGLGQFNEQFF. The CDR3 DNA is TGTGCCAGCGGTTTGGGACAGTTTAATGAGCAGTTCTTC.

V and J are TRBV4-3 and TRBJ1-3; no firm D call. The CDR3 spans 19 residues. The V end was cut by 0 bases, the J end by 0 bases, with 18 bases between. Germline V CDR1 and CDR2: LGHNA, YSLEER. The CDR3 DNA sequence: TGCGCCAGCAGCCAAGATGCCGAGGAGAATTTTTTCTCTGGAAACACCATATATTTT. Residues: CASSQDAEENFFSGNTIYF.